This T cell receptor (beta chain) was found in a study of Ad26.COV2.S vaccination and SARS-CoV-2 variants (dated by TCRdb to the early 2020s). As for the study more broadly: Donors in the vaccine arm were drawn from COV1001, a multicentre, randomized, double-blind, placebo-controlled phase I-IIa trial testing Ad26.COV2.S in healthy adults. Ad26.COV2.S was administered intramuscularly at a dose of 5x10^10 or 1x10^11 viral particles, either as one shot or as two shots given 56 days apart. Sequencing of the TCRbeta repertoire served to evaluate the specificity and breadth of SARS-CoV-2-reactive T cell receptors following Ad26.COV2.S vaccination. A total of approximately 30 samples were included in the TCR-sequenced set, comprising approximately 20 Ad26.COV2.S vaccine recipients, 5 placebo recipients and 8 SARS-CoV-2 convalescent individuals. Participants in the trial were split at random into five groups of five each, receiving low-dose or high-dose Ad26.COV2.S once or twice, or else placebo on both occasions. Investigators did not know the trial group allocation while performing experiments and assessing outcomes. What the research found in general, with its limitations: Comparable non-spike TCR breadth was observed between vaccine and placebo recipients, consistent with only spike being contained in the vaccine. Ad26.COV2.S recipients had higher spike-specific TCR breadth than placebo recipients (P = 0.0014). The study was not powered for comparison of responses between vaccine doses or regimens. Substantial breadth of spike-specific CD8+ and CD4+ T cell responses was reported after vaccination. The authors noted that total T cell responses may have been underestimated by the TCR breadth and depth analyses.

Including the terminal cysteine and phenylalanine, the CDR3 comprises 16 residues. Kept here is only the CDR3 DNA, which spans 48 bases and is read in frame from base 1. V is pruned by 6 bases and J by 4 bases, leaving 10 bases of the junction without a gene match. The germline V gene (reference sequence) provides CDR1 DFQATT and CDR2 SNEGSKA. Regarding this clone: Its antigen is not yet known. Per-nucleotide qualities are absent, and no much larger clonotype sits a single base away.

The treatment or condition tag for this specimen amounts to: roughly 20 received Ad26.COV2.S at low or high dose, single or two shots; roughly five received placebo; per-sample allocation not given. For vaccine and placebo recipients, repertoires were sequenced using samples collected on day 63 after the first injection. In Cohort 1b, about two dozen adults aged 18-55 years were enrolled at a single site in Boston, USA, between 29 July and 7 August 2020. As a vaccine, Ad26.COV2.S was a replication-incompetent adenovirus type 26 vector that expressed a prefusion-stabilized SARS-CoV-2 spike protein derived from the original Wuhan strain. The immunoSEQ Assay was used to sequence TCRbeta CDR3 regions. After extraction, genomic DNA underwent amplification by bias-controlled multiplex PCR, followed by high-throughput sequencing. The authors processed their data as follows. To quantify the absolute abundance of every unique TCRbeta CDR3 region, sequences were collapsed and filtered. T cell fraction was estimated by normalization of TCRbeta template counts to usable DNA, with usable DNA being measured through amplification of reference genes present in all nucleated cells. Repertoire TCRs were annotated as SARS-CoV-2-specific by exact matching of V gene, CDR3 amino acid sequence and J gene to a known reactive TCR set. MIRA supplied the reference SARS-CoV-2 TCR set, which was filtered for enrichment in COVID-19-positive ImmuneCODE repertoires so that public or cross-reactive TCRs were removed. Using the MIRA antigens, annotated TCRs were further analysed by specific ORF or by position within an ORF. Breadth was defined as the number of annotated unique rearrangements divided by the total number of unique productive rearrangements, and depth was defined as the summed frequency of the annotated unique rearrangements. TCR breadth was compared between groups using two-sided Wilcoxon rank-sum tests. In TCRdb, the immuneACCESS table is reduced to in-frame sequences with V and J assigned. These tables do not hold every clone; where another copy was compared, an unresolved V gene accounts for under half, and the others remain unexplained. V and J calls plus clone size are reproduced from that table; the DNA served to infer D and trimming. The sample table records more than 300,000 clones; approximately 86% of these occur just once. The top ten clones comprise approximately 2.1% of the sample.

This TCR came from a person between 18 and 65 years old who received the Ad26.COV2.S COVID-19 vaccine or a placebo. The sequencing here drew on peripheral blood, taken in a trial of Ad26.COV2.S vaccine versus placebo. Recombination connected TRBV20-1 to TRBJ2-2; TRBD1 matches 11 bases in the middle. The DNA sequence is as follows: TGCAGTGCGAGTGGGACAGGGGGGAAAGCCACCGGGGAGCTGTTTTTT. Its amino acids are CSASGTGGKATGELFF.